The 19 T cell receptor beta chains presented below share a single source sample, sequenced in a study of cytotoxic CD8 clonotypes in ibrutinib-treated CLL. Profiling relied on immunoSEQ multiplex PCR, and the TCRdb table lists in-frame clones only, not all of them. The repertoire holds tens of thousands of clones, around 70% seen once, with roughly 13% in the top ten. The sequencing here drew on PBMCs, taken after 12 months of ibrutinib treatment. The receptors originated from a human donor with chronic lymphocytic leukemia.

The chain employs TRBV7-9 and TRBJ2-2, with 8 bases fitting TRBD1. Germline CDR1 and CDR2: SEHNR and FQNEAQ (reference sequence). V trimming: 6 bases; J trimming: 1 base; junction bases outside the gene matches: 4. The CDR3 extends over 15 amino acids. Here the CDR3 reads CASRAGTGNTGELFF. CDR3 DNA: TGTGCCAGCAGAGCCGGGACAGGGAACACCGGGGAGCTGTTTTTT. Full variable domain (outside the CDR3, taken from reference TRBV7-9 and TRBJ2-2): DTGVSQNPRHKITKRGQNVTFRCDPISEHNRLYWYRQTLGQGPEFLTYFQNEAQLEKSRLLSDRFSAERPKGSFSTLEIQRTEQGDSAMYLCASRAGTGNTGELFFGEGSRLTVL.

Sample share makes this clone large. The chain links TRBV18 to TRBJ1-2; the D is unclear. Trimming cost V 5 bases and J 4 bases, with 8 bases left between them. This CDR3 has 12 residues. Germline V gene data show CDR1 as KGHSH and CDR2 as LQKENI. DNA of the CDR3: TGTGCCAGCTCATATGGACCCTATGGCTACACCTTC. Its translation: CASSYGPYGYTF.

The chain has TRBV6-1 and TRBJ2-7; D gene uncertain. The CDR3 has 10 residues. V was cut by 2 bases and J by 10 bases, with 6 bases left in between. Germline loops: CDR1 MNHNS, CDR2 SASEGT. As DNA, the CDR3 is TGTGCCAGCAGTGAATATTCTCAGTACTTC. Its protein product is CASSEYSQYF.

The rearrangement links TRBV19 to TRBJ2-5, with a weak D call TRBD2 (5 bases). The CDR3 contains 13 residues. The V gene lost 4 bases and the J gene lost 1 base, with 7 bases spanning the gap. Germline CDR1 and CDR2: LNHDA and SQIVND (reference sequence). This CDR3 is CASSTTSQETQYF. CDR3 sequence (DNA): TGTGCCAGTAGTACTACTAGCCAAGAGACCCAGTACTTC.

Here the CDR3 reads CAISESGRASSYEQYF. The DNA of the CDR3 is TGTGCCATCAGTGAGTCGGGCAGGGCAAGCTCCTACGAGCAGTACTTC. The V gene is TRBV10-3, the J gene TRBJ2-7; maybe TRBD1 (5 bases). Germline CDR1 and CDR2: ENHRY and SYGVKD. This CDR3 has 16 residues. V lost 0 bases to trimming and J lost 0 bases, with 12 bases between them.

The chain is built from TRBV5-1 and TRBJ1-6; possible D gene TRBD1, 5 bases. The V and J ends lost 0 bases and 0 bases respectively, with 10 bases between them. Germline V gene sequence: CDR1 SGHRS, CDR2 YFSETQ. This CDR3 is 17 amino acids long. This chain's CDR3 is CASSLAQGGSYNSPLHF. CDR3 in DNA: TGCGCCAGCAGCTTGGCGCAGGGAGGCTCCTATAATTCACCCCTCCACTTT.

The chain uses TRBV19 and TRBJ2-6; TRBD1 matches at 7 bases. V was clipped by 6 bases and J by 1 base; unmatched bases: 6. The CDR3 runs to 16 residues. Germline CDR1 and CDR2: LNHDA and SQIVND (reference sequence). CDR3 coding DNA: TGTGCCAGTAGCCCGACAGGGACGTCTGGGGCCAACGTCCTGACTTTC. It specifies CASSPTGTSGANVLTF.

The chain employs TRBV5-6 and TRBJ2-1, with 9 positions matching TRBD1. CDR1 is SGHDT, CDR2 YYEEEE, per germline. The ends lost 1 base at V and 9 bases at J; junction bases unmatched: 8. This CDR3 has 15 amino acids. CDR3: CASSLTGGNEGEQFF. The CDR3 nucleotides are TGTGCCAGCAGCTTGACAGGGGGCAATGAGGGTGAGCAGTTCTTC.

The rearrangement uses TRBV28 and TRBJ1-4; 12 positions agree with TRBD1. The CDR3 spans 17 residues. Germline V gene lookup returns CDR1 MDHEN and CDR2 SYDVKM. The ends lost 6 bases at V and 7 bases at J; junction bases unmatched: 12. CDR3 protein: CASRTPGQGARGEKLFF. The DNA of the CDR3 is TGTGCCAGCAGAACCCCGGGACAGGGGGCGCGTGGTGAAAAACTGTTTTTT.

This chain joins TRBV7-4 and TRBJ1-1, with 8 nucleotides matching TRBD1. The germline V gene encodes CDR1 SGHVT and CDR2 SQSDAQ. V was pared by 3 bases and J by 0 bases, with 21 bases of the junction left unmatched. CDR3 length: 21 amino acids. The CDR3: CASSFVDRGPIGGEMNTEAFF. CDR3 nucleotide sequence: TGTGCCAGCAGCTTCGTCGACAGGGGCCCAATTGGGGGGGAAATGAACACTGAAGCTTTCTTT.

This chain uses TRBV4-2 with TRBJ2-1; 7 nucleotides line up with TRBD2. The CDR3 totals 16 residues. Trimming removed 5 bases from V and 0 bases from J; junction bases left unmatched: 7. CDR1 is LGHNA and CDR2 is YNFKEQ in the germline V gene. The CDR3 DNA reads TGTGCCAGCAGCGCCGGGGACTACCCCTCCTACAATGAGCAGTTCTTC. Translation: CASSAGDYPSYNEQFF.

The V gene is TRBV19, the J gene TRBJ2-7; a possible D gene is TRBD2 (5 bases). V lost 3 bases to trimming and J lost 5 bases, with 5 bases between them. The CDR3 extends over 11 amino acids. From germline, CDR1 is LNHDA and CDR2 SQIVND (reference sequence). This CDR3 is CASSIGNEQYF. CDR3 coding DNA: TGTGCCAGTAGTATCGGGAACGAGCAGTACTTC. The full variable domain, its missing parts supplied by reference TRBV19 and TRBJ2-7, is DGGITQSPKYLFRKEGQNVTLSCEQNLNHDAMYWYRQDPGQGLRLIYYSQIVNDFQKGDIAEGYSVSREKKESFPLTVTSAQKNPTAFYLCASSIGNEQYFGPGTRLTVT.

This clone was seen just once. Germline is not matched at one junction end, which may reflect a read error. The CDR3 DNA follows: TGTGCTAGCAGCTTAGCGGTAGCGGGGGCTAGCACAGATACGCAGTATTTT. Translated: CASSLAVAGASTDTQYF. This chain uses TRBV7-7 with TRBJ2-3; 9 nucleotides agree with TRBD2. This CDR3 contains 17 residues. Germline CDR1 is SSHAT and CDR2 is FNYEAQ (reference sequence).

The chain has TRBV5-8 and TRBJ2-7; D possibly corresponds to TRBD1 (5 bases). In germline, CDR1 is SGHTS, CDR2 YDEGEE. Trimming took 0 bases from V and 2 from J, leaving 9 bases between them. CDR3 length: 14 amino acids. The DNA for the CDR3 is TGTGCCAGCAGCTTGGGTCAGGGCGCCTACGAGCAGTACTTC. Protein sequence: CASSLGQGAYEQYF.

The chain links TRBV28 to TRBJ1-5, with unresolved D. The ends were cut back, 3 bases at V and 7 bases at J, with 13 bases in the middle. The germline V gene has CDR1 MDHEN and CDR2 SYDVKM. This CDR3 has 14 residues. The CDR3 nucleotides read TGTGCCAGCAGTTTCGTAGGGAATAGACAGCCCCAGCATTTT. Amino acids: CASSFVGNRQPQHF.

This sequence joins TRBV27 and TRBJ1-5, with a weak D call TRBD1 (6 bases). V was clipped by 6 bases and J by 0 bases, with 18 bases between them. CDR1 MNHEY and CDR2 SMNVEV come from the germline V gene (reference sequence). The CDR3 loop spans 17 amino acids. The CDR3 loop is CASSGGPLVYSNQPQHF. CDR3 bases: TGTGCCAGCAGCGGGGGCCCTTTGGTGTATAGCAATCAGCCCCAGCATTTT.

The chain couples TRBV7-9 to TRBJ1-1; TRBD1 agrees at 9 bases. The CDR3 covers 16 residues. Looked up from germline, CDR1 is SEHNR and CDR2 is FQNEAQ (reference sequence). Trimming took 2 bases from V and 9 from J; bases not matched to a gene: 13. DNA for the CDR3: TGTGCCAGCAGCTTATTAGATGGGACAGGGTCGCCCCAAGCTTTCTTT. Translated, it gives CASSLLDGTGSPQAFF.

The chain joins TRBV27 to TRBJ2-5, with D possibly TRBD2 on 5 matching bases. V was clipped by 5 bases and J by 2 bases, with 9 bases between them. The CDR3 runs 13 residues. Germline loops: CDR1 MNHEY, CDR2 SMNVEV (reference sequence). The CDR3 DNA is TGTGCCAGCAGTAAGAGGACTCAAGAGACCCAGTACTTC. Translating gives CASSKRTQETQYF.

This clone turned up a few times. The V gene is TRBV28, the J gene TRBJ1-6; 7 positions agree with TRBD1. The CDR3 has 15 residues. J gave up 9 bases and V 3 bases, and 8 bases lay outside the gene matches. In germline, CDR1 is MDHEN, CDR2 SYDVKM. The DNA of the CDR3 is TGTGCCAGCAGTTTCCTACAGGGGATGGGTTCACCCCTCCACTTT. This encodes CASSFLQGMGSPLHF.